The rows below give T cell receptor beta chains drawn from one sample of a study of blood T cell repertoires in COVID-19. TCRdb's copy holds only in-frame clones and misses some; the assay was immunoSEQ multiplex PCR. Seen here are around 96,000 clones, roughly 95% observed once, and the top ten hold about 4.7%. The sequenced sample was peripheral blood. The receptors were sampled from a human donor with active COVID-19. The donor label of this sample is uncertain. Both conserved end residues are part of each CDR3. D genes are given only for firm matches. Only some rows state a clone size, as once, few, many or a class for expanded clones.

clone_size j_call d_call v_call cdr3_nt cdr3_aa
. TRBJ1-4 TRBD1 TRBV7-9 TGTGCCAGCTCCTTGACCGGGACAGGGAGTGAAAAACTGTTTTTT CASSLTGTGSEKLFF
. TRBJ2-7 . TRBV7-8 TGTGCCAGCAGCTTAGGGTATTTATCGGACAGAGCTTCCTACGAGCAGTACTTC CASSLGYLSDRASYEQYF
. TRBJ2-3 TRBD2 TRBV20-1 TGCAGTGCTAGTGTACTAGCGGGAGGTCCAGATACGCAGTATTTT CSASVLAGGPDTQYF
. TRBJ2-7 . TRBV6-5 TGTGCCAGCAGAAGACAGGAGACCCCCTACGAGCAGTACTTC CASRRQETPYEQYF
. TRBJ1-2 . TRBV15 TGTGCCACCAGCAGAGGGAGGGATGGGATCGATGGCTACACCTTC CATSRGRDGIDGYTF
. TRBJ2-7 TRBD2 TRBV10-3 TGTGCCATCAGTCCGGGACTAACCTCCGAGCAGTACTTC CAISPGLTSEQYF
. TRBJ1-3 . TRBV5-4 TGTGCCAGCAGCTTGGTCCGGACGGGAAGCTCTGGAAACACCATATATTTT CASSLVRTGSSGNTIYF
. TRBJ2-7 . TRBV7-9 TGTGCCAGCAGCTTGGCGGGGAACTCCTACGAGCAGTACTTC CASSLAGNSYEQYF
. TRBJ1-5 . TRBV28 TGTGCCAGCAGTTTGACAGGACAGAACAATCAGCCCCAGCATTTT CASSLTGQNNQPQHF
. TRBJ1-6 TRBD1 TRBV6-5 TGTGCCAGCAGTTACGAGGGACAGCTACTTAATTCACCCCTCCACTTT CASSYEGQLLNSPLHF
. TRBJ2-7 TRBD2 TRBV27 TGTGCCAGCAGTTTAAAGGGAGGGACTAGCGGGCCTTACGAGCAGTACTTC CASSLKGGTSGPYEQYF
. TRBJ2-7 . TRBV19 TGTGCCAGTAGTATAGGCGCAGGGATAGGCGAGCAGTACTTC CASSIGAGIGEQYF
. TRBJ1-4 TRBD1 TRBV6-5 TGTGCCAGCAGCTACTCCCCTACAGGGGGCAGTGAAAAACTGTTTTTT CASSYSPTGGSEKLFF
. TRBJ2-4 TRBD1 TRBV11-2 TGTGCCAGCAGCTTAGATACGGGACAGCTATACATTCAGTACTTC CASSLDTGQLYIQYF
. TRBJ1-3 TRBD1 TRBV18 TGTGCCAGCTCATCTACCATACAGGGGCAAGCTGGAAACACCATATATTTT CASSSTIQGQAGNTIYF
. TRBJ2-1 . TRBV5-4 TGTGCCAGCAGCTTGATATCTCGGGGAATTGAGCAGTTCTTC CASSLISRGIEQFF
. TRBJ1-1 TRBD1 TRBV6-5 TGTGCCAGCAGAGACAGGGCGCGGGCCGACACTGAAGCTTTCTTT CASRDRARADTEAFF
. TRBJ2-3 TRBD2 TRBV11-2 TGTGCCAGCAGCTCCGGACTAGCGGGAACCACAGATACGCAGTATTTT CASSSGLAGTTDTQYF
once TRBJ2-7 TRBD1 TRBV5-1 TGCGCCAGCAATAAAGGGGACAGATTCACCTCCTACGAGCAGTACTTC CASNKGDRFTSYEQYF
. TRBJ2-3 . TRBV5-1 TGCGCCAGCAGCGGGGGCTTGGAGAGGGGTTCCGATACGCAGTATTTT CASSGGLERGSDTQYF
. TRBJ2-6 . TRBV4-3 TGCGCCAGCAGCCAAGGCGGTGTACACCCTTCTGGGGCCAACGTCCTGACTTTC CASSQGGVHPSGANVLTF
. TRBJ1-4 TRBD1 TRBV25-1 TGTGCCAGCAGTCTCCCGACAGGGCAGAATGAAAAACTGTTTTTT CASSLPTGQNEKLFF
. TRBJ2-7 TRBD1 TRBV18 TGTGCCAGCTCACTAGAGACAGGGGGCGAGCAGTACTTC CASSLETGGEQYF
. TRBJ2-3 TRBD1 TRBV24-1 TGTGCCACCAGTGACCCCCCCGGACAGGGCACAGATACGCAGTATTTT CATSDPPGQGTDTQYF
. TRBJ2-3 TRBD1 TRBV2 TGTGCCAGCAAGCCACAGGGGGCTTCAGATACGCAGTATTTT CASKPQGASDTQYF
. TRBJ2-1 . TRBV2 TGTGCCAGCAGTGCGGGGTCCCCCCTCGTCTACAATGAGCAGTTCTTC CASSAGSPLVYNEQFF
. TRBJ2-1 TRBD1 TRBV7-6 TGTGCCAGCAGCTTAGCATTGGTGGGACAGGGTGTAAATGAGCAGTTCTTC CASSLALVGQGVNEQFF
. TRBJ1-4 . TRBV23-1 TGCGCCAGCAGTCTCCCTGCGGGGACTAATGAAAAACTGTTTTTT CASSLPAGTNEKLFF
. TRBJ1-2 . TRBV1 TGCACCAGCAACCACAGAGGGAACTATGGCTACACCTTC CTSNHRGNYGYTF
. TRBJ1-2 TRBD1 TRBV15 TGTGCCACGGGGAGAGACAGGGCCTATGGCTACACCTTC CATGRDRAYGYTF
. TRBJ2-3 . TRBV10-3 TGTGCCATCGGAGCCTCTCGAGTCACAGATACGCAGTATTTT CAIGASRVTDTQYF
. TRBJ2-6 TRBD1 TRBV27 TGTGCCAGCAGTGGGGACAGCCCCCTCCCTGGGGCCAACGTCCTGACTTTC CASSGDSPLPGANVLTF
. TRBJ2-7 . TRBV6-5 TGTGCCAGCAGCGAGGGCAGTGATCACTACGAGCAGTACTTC CASSEGSDHYEQYF
. TRBJ1-2 . TRBV28 TGTGCCAGCAGTTTACACCGGGAGCAGAGTGGCTACACCTTC CASSLHREQSGYTF
. TRBJ1-2 . TRBV28 TGTGCCAGCAGTTTACAGGGAAGCTATGGCTACACCTTC CASSLQGSYGYTF
. TRBJ2-7 . TRBV7-2 TGTGCCAGCAGCTTCAGGGGCTCGGCACTCTCCTACGAGCAGTACTTC CASSFRGSALSYEQYF
. TRBJ2-7 . TRBV19 TGTGCCAGTAGTGTGGCCGATTCCTACGAGCAGTACTTC CASSVADSYEQYF
once TRBJ2-6 TRBD1 TRBV5-1 TGCGCCAGCAGCACCGGGACAGGGAAATCTGGGGCCAACGTCCTGACTTTC CASSTGTGKSGANVLTF
once TRBJ2-4 . TRBV11-3 TGTGCCAGCAGCTTAGATAGTACGATTGCCAAAAACATTCAGTACTTC CASSLDSTIAKNIQYF
. TRBJ2-4 . TRBV24-1 TGTGCCACCCGATTGGACAGATTCAACATTCAGTACTTC CATRLDRFNIQYF
. TRBJ2-2 . TRBV27 TGTGCCAGCAGTCTTATCGGCGGACAGTACACCGGGGAGCTGTTTTTT CASSLIGGQYTGELFF
. TRBJ2-4 . TRBV7-9 TGTGCCAGCAGCTCTTCTATCTGGGAGCTAGCCAAAAACATTCAGTACTTC CASSSSIWELAKNIQYF
. TRBJ2-5 TRBD2 TRBV2 TGTGCCAGCAATCCGGGACTATCAAACCAAGAGACCCAGTACTTC CASNPGLSNQETQYF
. TRBJ1-1 TRBD1 TRBV14 TGTGCCAGCAGCCAAACAGCCCCGGGACAGGTGGGGCAAAGCGGCATGAACACTGAAGCTTTCTTT CASSQTAPGQVGQSGMNTEAFF
. TRBJ1-5 TRBD1 TRBV6-2/TRBV6-3 TGTGCCAGCAGTTTAGTACAGGGGGCTTATCAGCCCCAGCATTTT CASSLVQGAYQPQHF
. TRBJ1-6 TRBD1 TRBV5-1 TGCGCCAGCAGCCCAGGGACAGATTATTCACCCCTCCACTTT CASSPGTDYSPLHF
. TRBJ2-5 TRBD2 TRBV13 TGTGCCAGCAGCTTAAAGGGACTAGCGGGGAGGGGAATTAAAGAGACCCAGTACTTC CASSLKGLAGRGIKETQYF
once TRBJ1-6 . TRBV4-3 TGCGCCAGCAGCCAAGATTCGTGGCCCAATTCACCCCTCCACTTT CASSQDSWPNSPLHF
. TRBJ1-4 . TRBV7-2 TGTGCCAGCAGCTTAGGGGATTTGCAGGGAGGGGAAAAACTGTTTTTT CASSLGDLQGGEKLFF
. TRBJ2-3 TRBD2 TRBV9 TGTGCCAGCAGCGTAGATAGCGGGGGGCAAAGCACAGATACGCAGTATTTT CASSVDSGGQSTDTQYF
. TRBJ2-7 . TRBV6-1 TGTGCCAGCAGTGAACCAGTCACCTACGAGCAGTACTTC CASSEPVTYEQYF
. TRBJ1-4 . TRBV9 TGTGCCAGCAGCTTACGGACAGCTAAGGGTGAAAAACTGTTTTTT CASSLRTAKGEKLFF
. TRBJ2-2 . TRBV7-9 TGTGCCAGCAGGGGGGGAATAAACACCGGGGAGCTGTTTTTT CASRGGINTGELFF
. TRBJ1-1 . TRBV27 TGTGCCAGCAGTTTGCTCTCCGGGGGCACTGAAGCTTTCTTT CASSLLSGGTEAFF
. TRBJ1-1 . TRBV9 TGTGCCAGCAGCGTAGAACCAGCGATTGCCTCTGAAGCTTTCTTT CASSVEPAIASEAFF
. TRBJ2-7 . TRBV27 TGTGCCAGCAGTTTATCTGGCGGCCTCATTTACGAGCAGTACTTC CASSLSGGLIYEQYF
. TRBJ2-7 TRBD2 TRBV5-1 TGCGCCAGCAGGGTGCGGGGGGGTACCTACGAGCAGTACTTC CASRVRGGTYEQYF
once TRBJ2-3 TRBD2 TRBV5-1 TGCGCCAGCAGCACTAGCGGTCCAAGGGATACGCAGTATTTT CASSTSGPRDTQYF
. TRBJ1-1 . TRBV12-5 TGTGCTAGTGGTTCCTCAGAGAACACTGAAGCTTTCTTT CASGSSENTEAFF